These T cell receptor beta chains were read from a single sample in a study of CD4 T cells in relation to SARS-CoV-2 and coronaviruses. Only in-frame clones appear in the TCRdb table, and some are missing; sequencing was by immunoSEQ multiplex PCR. The table shows about 29,000 clones, with 76% occurring only once. The antigens these receptors bind are not known. The sequenced sample was CD4+ T cells from PBMCs, cultured in vitro. These receptors were taken from a human donor in good health. Each CDR3 is given with its conserved first and last residue.

cdr3_aa,v_call,j_call
CASSQDSISGANVLTF,TRBV4-3,TRBJ2-6
CASRELETQYF,TRBV6-5,TRBJ2-5
CASSRTAGTYEQYF,TRBV7-8,TRBJ2-7
CASSGLSYEQYF,TRBV12-3/TRBV12-4,TRBJ2-7
CASSQEYSGNTIYF,TRBV4-1,TRBJ1-3
CASSPRANNSPLHF,TRBV7-6,TRBJ1-6
CASSDFSGANVLTF,TRBV2,TRBJ2-6
CSVDPGLTEAFF,TRBV29-1,TRBJ1-1
CASSQVPNTEAFF,TRBV3-1/TRBV3-2,TRBJ1-1
CASSLGPRHTGNTIYF,TRBV7-9,TRBJ1-3
CASSLRSSDTQYF,TRBV12-3/TRBV12-4,TRBJ2-3
CASSDPGYEQYF,TRBV25-1,TRBJ2-7
CAGQAATNEKLFF,TRBV6-6,TRBJ1-4
CASSLQGGSTDTQYF,TRBV9,TRBJ2-3
CASSLDNGLLNYGYTF,TRBV11-2,TRBJ1-2